This is a list of T cell receptor beta chains from one sample in a study of T cell changes during pregnancy in multiple sclerosis. Profiled with immunoSEQ multiplex PCR; TCRdb holds only in-frame clones, not every one. The data show about 68,000 clones, with 90% seen just once and around 1.5% held by the top ten. The specimen comprised peripheral blood, sampled in the third trimester of pregnancy. The origin of the receptors is a female donor with multiple sclerosis, enrolled in a pregnancy study. CDR3s leave out the opening cysteine and the closing phenylalanine or tryptophan. The size entry is marked missing in some rows and otherwise reads once, few, many or a size class.

v_gene	abundance	j_gene	CDR3aa
TRBV5-4	.	TRBJ2-1	ASRAPRQGGSYNEQF
TRBV11-2	.	TRBJ2-7	ASSLVERGQGRHEQY
TRBV18	medium-sized	TRBJ1-3	ASSPRRLNSGNTIY
TRBV4-3	.	TRBJ1-2	ASSQDQGFYGYT
TRBV14	.	TRBJ2-1	ASSQVGVTSQSSYNEQF
TRBV28	.	TRBJ1-2	ASSNRVRVIYGYT
TRBV6-5	once	TRBJ2-2	ASSYSIGQTGELF
TRBV6-1	.	TRBJ2-7	ASSDWTSGSVSYEQY
TRBV5-6	.	TRBJ1-4	ASSSDRGIEKLF
TRBV5-6	.	TRBJ2-3	ASGQWGLSTDTQY
TRBV9	.	TRBJ2-3	ASSVQGQGAGTQY
TRBV1	once	TRBJ2-7	TSSQVGSDSPFSYEQY
TRBV4-2	.	TRBJ2-5	ASSQDGALAGQETQY
TRBV18	.	TRBJ2-5	ASSPLSGTGGGETQY
TRBV4-2	.	TRBJ2-7	ASSPLGLSEQY
TRBV21-1	.	TRBJ2-4	ASLRGVGKNIQY
TRBV7-3	.	TRBJ1-4	ASSLGGNEKLF
TRBV2	.	TRBJ1-2	ASKQDYNYGYT
TRBV2	.	TRBJ1-3	ASKVEASSGNTIY
TRBV28	.	TRBJ1-2	ASSPYRNYGYT
TRBV7-8	.	TRBJ1-1	ASMLTGANTEAF
TRBV18	.	TRBJ1-2	ASSPTTENYGYT
TRBV9	.	TRBJ1-1	ASSVRVTNTEAF
TRBV30	.	TRBJ2-5	AWSRLAGEVQTQY
TRBV6-5	.	TRBJ1-1	ASSYSGVSTEAF
TRBV9	.	TRBJ1-5	ASSATTGLNQPQH
TRBV28	.	TRBJ2-1	ASSFPPRTSLGLEQF
TRBV7-2	.	TRBJ1-2	ASSVRDIYGYT
TRBV19	.	TRBJ2-1	ASSIQASGAYNEQF
TRBV18	.	TRBJ1-3	ASSPSAGNTIY
TRBV9	.	TRBJ1-2	ASSVQAGPANYGYT
TRBV10-2	.	TRBJ1-5	ASYRGPGQPQH
TRBV2	.	TRBJ2-1	ASSESHSGGAEPYNEQF
TRBV29-1	.	TRBJ2-1	SVAGLAGVEAYNEQF
TRBV4-1	.	TRBJ2-5	ASSPTSGIVIETQY
TRBV6-5	.	TRBJ2-7	ASSFVGLAGSGEQY
TRBV9	.	TRBJ2-1	ASSVGAGYNEQF
TRBV11-2	.	TRBJ2-2	ASSILGTGNTGELF
TRBV5-1	.	TRBJ2-1	ASSSQGDEQF
TRBV30	.	TRBJ1-1	AWSVRIGIRNTEAF